This passage covers 31 T cell receptor beta chains from one sample sequenced in a study of T cell repertoires in cytomegalovirus infection. Via MiXCR, TCRdb re-called the reads, giving one row per CDR3 protein. This table has roughly 310,000 distinct CDR3 sequences, about 28% appearing once. Their antigen targets remain unknown. Here the sequenced sample was cultured PBMCs, taken from culture after CMV antigen stimulation. All receptors derive from a human donor in good health (CMV status not recorded). Some clones in this sample may be carry-over from other donors' samples.

This clonotype was counted a few times. The genes are TRBV6-1 and TRBJ1-4; D not certain. Trimming removed 8 bases from V and 0 bases from J, with 7 bases in between. Germline V CDR1 and CDR2: MNHNS, SASEGT. This CDR3 has 13 amino acids. The CDR3 region is CASGDSTNEKLFF. CDR3 DNA: TGTGCCAGCGGGGATTCAACTAATGAAAAACTGTTTTTT.

This clonotype was picked up a small number of times. This rearrangement joins TRBV10-3 to TRBJ2-3; 14 nucleotides align to TRBD2. The J segment lost 4 bases and the V segment lost 7 bases, leaving 4 bases of the junction unmatched. Germline V gene lookup returns CDR1 ENHRY and CDR2 SYGVKD. The CDR3 contains 15 residues. CDR3 sequence (DNA): TGTGCCATCAAGACTAGCGGGAGGGCCCCAGATACGCAGTATTTT. This codes for CAIKTSGRAPDTQYF.

The gene calls are TRBV6-2 or TRBV6-3 and TRBJ2-7; D is uncertain. CDR3 length equals 15 residues. V shed 2 bases and J shed 7 bases, with 18 bases lying between them. Germline-derived CDR1 and CDR2 are MNHEY and SVGEGT. The CDR3 DNA sequence: TGTGCCAGCAGTTACGAGACGGTCCCCTACGGGGAGCAGTACTTC. Translating gives CASSYETVPYGEQYF.

V usage is TRBV6-6 and J usage is TRBJ2-1, with 11 bases aligning to TRBD2. This CDR3 region has 12 residues. J gave up 8 bases and V 6 bases, and 0 bases lay outside the gene matches. CDR1 and CDR2 from the germline V gene are MNHNY and SVGAGI (reference sequence). The CDR3 DNA is TGTGCCAGCAGGACTAGCGGGGATGAGCAGTTCTTC. Translated, it gives CASRTSGDEQFF.

This clonotype has just a few counts. The rearrangement links TRBV20-1 to TRBJ1-2; 8 bases line up with TRBD1. Germline CDR1 and CDR2: DFQATT and SNEGSKA (reference sequence). The CDR3 spans 13 residues. Germline trimming cut 4 bases from V and 8 bases from J; bases unmatched to any gene: 9. The DNA of the CDR3 is TGCAGTGCTATGCAGGGGGCGATTAGCGGCTACACCTTC. Residues: CSAMQGAISGYTF.

The chain joins TRBV6-1 to TRBJ1-2; TRBD1 is a possible D gene (5 bases). CDR1 and CDR2 from the germline V gene are MNHNS and SASEGT. CDR3 size: 15 residues. The germline V and J ends were trimmed by 4 bases and 4 bases, with 16 bases remaining between them. CDR3 DNA: TGTGCCAGCAGTGCCAGATTACAGGCTACCTATGGCTACACCTTC. Translated, it gives CASSARLQATYGYTF.

This chain connects TRBV20-1 to TRBJ2-7, with TRBD2 matching over 12 bases. The CDR3 is made up of 14 amino acids. Trimming took 5 bases from V and 5 from J; bases not matched to a gene: 7. Germline CDR1 reads DFQATT; CDR2 reads SNEGSKA (reference sequence). This CDR3 is CSAGRLAGDNEQYF. As DNA, the CDR3 is TGCAGTGCTGGGCGACTAGCGGGAGACAACGAGCAGTACTTC.

This clonotype came up many times. V gene TRBV7-9 combines with J gene TRBJ2-6; tentative D call: TRBD1 (6 bases). CDR1 is SEHNR, CDR2 FQNEAQ, per germline (reference sequence). V was shortened by 7 bases and J by 0 bases, with 10 bases between the two germline ends. The length of the CDR3 is 15 residues. Here the CDR3 reads CASNQGISGANVLTF. Here the CDR3 DNA reads TGTGCCAGCAACCAGGGGATCTCTGGGGCCAACGTCCTGACTTTC.

A few counts support this clonotype. This rearrangement joins TRBV24-1 to TRBJ2-1, with D uncertain. CDR1 is KGHDR and CDR2 is SFDVKD in the germline V gene. CDR3 length: 15 residues. Trimming shortened V by 1 base and J by 6 bases, and 12 bases separated the two germline ends. The CDR3 sequence is CATSDFRVPTNEQFF. Here the CDR3 DNA reads TGTGCCACCAGTGATTTCCGAGTCCCTACCAATGAGCAGTTCTTC.

This clonotype has at least ten counts. The chain is built from TRBV12-5 and TRBJ1-5; 11 bases are a match to TRBD1. V dropped 0 bases and J dropped 6; count of bases not matched to a gene: 4. The CDR3 has 16 residues. The germline V gene has CDR1 LGHNT and CDR2 FRNRAP. In DNA form, the CDR3 reads TGTGCTAGTGGTTTGGTAGGGGGACAGGGGGGTCAGCCCCAGCATTTT. It is translated as CASGLVGGQGGQPQHF.

At least ten counts were recorded for this clonotype. The chain has TRBV7-6 and TRBJ2-1; 10 bases are shared with TRBD2. This CDR3 is built from 21 residues. V lost 5 bases and J lost 5; bases outside the gene matches: 24. Germline V lookup: CDR1 SGHVS, CDR2 FNYEAQ. CDR3 bases: TGTGCCAGCAGCCTTGGAGGACTAGCGGACCTACCCCGATTTCAAGACAATGAGCAGTTCTTC. Residues: CASSLGGLADLPRFQDNEQFF. The full variable domain, with the rest looked up from reference TRBV7-6 and TRBJ2-1, is GAGVSQSPRYKVTKRGQDVALRCDPISGHVSLYWYRQALGQGPEFLTYFNYEAQQDKSGLPNDRFSAERPEGSISTLTIQRTEQRDSAMYRCASSLGGLADLPRFQDNEQFFGPGTRLTVL.

This clonotype has a handful of counts. V and J are TRBV28 and TRBJ2-7; 7 bases match TRBD2. The CDR3 is 15 residues long. Trimming removed 5 bases from V and 0 bases from J; junction bases left unmatched: 7. Germline V gives CDR1 MDHEN, CDR2 SYDVKM. CDR3 sequence: CASSSGTPSSYEQYF. CDR3 nucleotide sequence: TGTGCCAGCAGTAGCGGGACTCCAAGCTCCTACGAGCAGTACTTC.

The V gene is TRBV10-3, the J gene TRBJ1-5, with D maybe TRBD1 (6 bases). V gave up 2 bases and J gave up 5 bases, with 13 bases separating them. The CDR3 covers 15 residues. Germline CDR1 reads ENHRY; CDR2 reads SYGVKD. CDR3 coding DNA: TGTGCCATCAGTGAGACCGACAGGAGGGATCAGCCCCAGCATTTT. Encoded protein: CAISETDRRDQPQHF.

This clonotype was seen more than once but under ten times. The chain combines TRBV27 with TRBJ1-6; a weak D match, TRBD1 (5 bases). V lost 2 bases and J lost 0, with 8 bases in between. CDR1 and CDR2 from the germline V gene are MNHEY and SMNVEV (reference sequence). This CDR3 has 16 residues. This CDR3 is CASSLGANSYNSPLHF. The CDR3 DNA follows: TGTGCCAGCAGTTTAGGGGCGAACTCCTATAATTCACCCCTCCACTTT.

The chain employs TRBV20-1 and TRBJ1-2; tentative D call: TRBD1 (5 bases). The CDR3 spans 13 residues. The ends were cut back, 0 bases at V and 7 bases at J, with 12 bases in the middle. CDR1 and CDR2 from the germline V gene are DFQATT and SNEGSKA (reference sequence). The CDR3 coding sequence is TGCAGTGCTAGAGAAAGGGGAGGTCGTGGCTACACCTTC. This translates into CSARERGGRGYTF.

This clonotype was detected only a few times. The chain links TRBV25-1 to TRBJ1-5, with D perhaps matching TRBD1 (6 bases). Trimming removed 5 bases from V and 5 bases from J, with 13 bases in between. There are 14 residues in the CDR3. Looked up from germline, CDR1 is MGHDK and CDR2 is SYGVNS. The CDR3 nucleotides read TGTGCCAGCAGTCTAACAGGGATCCATCAGCCCCAGCATTTT. As protein: CASSLTGIHQPQHF. The entire variable domain, with the rest obtained from reference TRBV25-1 and TRBJ1-5, is as follows: EADIYQTPRYLVIGTGKKITLECSQTMGHDKMYWYQQDPGMELHLIHYSYGVNSTEKGDLSSESTVSRIRTEHFPLTLESARPSHTSQYLCASSLTGIHQPQHFGDGTRLSIL.

The chain employs TRBV11-2 and TRBJ2-1; possible D gene TRBD2, 5 bases. V dropped 3 bases and J dropped 9 bases, with 9 bases sitting between them. The CDR3 runs 12 residues. Germline V gene lookup returns CDR1 SGHAT and CDR2 FQNNGV. Written as DNA, the CDR3 is TGTGCCAGCAGCTTTACTAGTACTGAGCAGTTCTTC. Translated: CASSFTSTEQFF.

This clonotype was counted a few times. The rearrangement joins TRBV19 to TRBJ1-4; 7 positions match TRBD1. Unmatched junction bases numbered 8, after V lost 6 bases and J lost 7 bases. This CDR3 is 14 amino acids long. The germline V gene encodes CDR1 LNHDA and CDR2 SQIVND (reference sequence). CDR3 sequence (DNA): TGTGCCAGTAGAAGAGGGGGCTCCGTTGAAAAACTGTTTTTT. This translates into CASRRGGSVEKLFF.

This clonotype was detected once. The CDR3: CSVEEGIAFF. As DNA, the CDR3 is TGCAGCGTTGAAGAGGGAATCGCTTTCTTT. The chain employs TRBV29-1 and TRBJ1-1, with unresolved D. This CDR3 region has 10 residues. V gave up 0 bases and J gave up 11 bases, with 7 bases separating them. Germline loops: CDR1 SQVTM, CDR2 ANQGSEA.

This clonotype was counted a few times. This chain links TRBV7-6 with TRBJ2-1, with 12 bases identical to TRBD2. Germline values: CDR1 SGHVS, CDR2 FNYEAQ. V was clipped by 1 base and J by 8 bases; unmatched bases: 9. The CDR3 loop spans 17 amino acids. This chain's CDR3 is CASSLGGLAGGLHEQFF. Here the CDR3 DNA reads TGTGCCAGCAGCTTAGGAGGGCTAGCGGGAGGGCTCCATGAGCAGTTCTTC.

This rearrangement joins TRBV15 to TRBJ2-2, with TRBD1 identical over 8 bases. Trimming removed 5 bases from V and 7 bases from J; junction bases left unmatched: 9. The CDR3 extends over 15 amino acids. Germline lookup yields CDR1 LNHNV and CDR2 YYDKDF (reference sequence). This CDR3 is CATSSQAGGNGELFF. The CDR3 DNA sequence: TGTGCCACCAGCTCTCAGGCAGGGGGCAACGGGGAGCTGTTTTTT. Looking up the rest from reference TRBV15 and TRBJ2-2 gives the full variable domain: DAMVIQNPRYQVTQFGKPVTLSCSQTLNHNVMYWYQQKSSQAPKLLFHYYDKDFNNEADTPDNFQSRRPNTSFCFLDIRSPGLGDTAMYLCATSSQAGGNGELFFGEGSRLTVL.

The V and J genes are TRBV12-3 or TRBV12-4 and TRBJ2-2, with D maybe TRBD1 (6 bases). The V and J ends lost 5 bases and 5 bases respectively, with 12 bases between them. The CDR3 is made up of 14 amino acids. The CDR3 DNA reads as TGTGCCAGCAGTCCTGGACAGCCGACCGGGGAGCTGTTTTTT. Translated: CASSPGQPTGELFF.

The rearrangement links TRBV12-3 or TRBV12-4 to TRBJ2-7, with D uncertain. V dropped 3 bases and J dropped 1 base, with 7 bases sitting between them. The CDR3 runs 13 residues. The CDR3 DNA follows: TGTGCCAGCAGTTTCTCCCAGTCCTACGAGCAGTACTTC. Its translation: CASSFSQSYEQYF.

This clonotype was detected a few times. This chain uses TRBV20-1 with TRBJ2-4; D unclear. CDR3 length: 13 residues. Trimming took off 1 base at V and 2 bases at J, with 6 bases between the two ends. The germline V gene has CDR1 DFQATT and CDR2 SNEGSKA (reference sequence). The CDR3 nucleotides are TGCAGTGCTAGAGGGATTACCAAAAACATTCAGTACTTC. This gives the protein CSARGITKNIQYF.

The chain joins TRBV5-1 to TRBJ1-1, with 7 bases aligning to TRBD1. There are 14 residues in the CDR3. With 2 bases clipped from V and 3 bases from J, the junction kept 4 bases outside the gene matches. Per germline, CDR1 SGHRS and CDR2 YFSETQ. Written as DNA, the CDR3 is TGCGCCAGCAGCTTCCCCGGGACAGACACTGAAGCTTTCTTT. Its protein is CASSFPGTDTEAFF.

This clonotype was recorded only once. V is TRBV5-1 and J is TRBJ1-5; D not resolved. In germline, CDR1 is SGHRS, CDR2 YFSETQ. V was trimmed by 2 bases and J by 1 base, leaving 7 bases between them. The length of the CDR3 is 14 residues. DNA for the CDR3: TGCGCCAGCAGCTTTGGGGAGAGCAATCAGCCCCAGCATTTT. The encoded protein is CASSFGESNQPQHF. Looking up the rest from reference TRBV5-1 and TRBJ1-5 gives the full variable domain: KAGVTQTPRYLIKTRGQQVTLSCSPISGHRSVSWYQQTPGQGLQFLFEYFSETQRNKGNFPGRFSGRQFSNSRSEMNVSTLELGDSALYLCASSFGESNQPQHFGDGTRLSIL.

The chain has TRBV5-6 and TRBJ1-2; D is possibly TRBD1 (6 bases). Germline V gives CDR1 SGHDT, CDR2 YYEEEE. V was clipped by 5 bases and J by 8 bases, with 16 bases between them. CDR3 length: 13 amino acids. The CDR3 DNA sequence: TGTGCCAGCAGGCTAACAGGGACGCAGGGCTACACCTTC. Translated, it gives CASRLTGTQGYTF.

This clonotype has at least ten counts. This chain links TRBV7-8 with TRBJ1-4; TRBD1 might be the D (6 bases). This CDR3 is built from 13 residues. V lost 4 bases and J lost 17, with 20 bases in between. Germline-derived CDR1 and CDR2 are SGHVS and FQNEAQ. The CDR3 DNA is TGTGCCAGCAGCTGGGCTGGGGGGCGGAGCGCCTTTTTT. It codes for CASSWAGGRSAFF. Full variable domain (remainder filled in from reference TRBV7-8 and TRBJ1-4): GAGVSQSPRYKVAKRGQDVALRCDPISGHVSLFWYQQALGQGPEFLTYFQNEAQLDKSGLPSDRFFAERPEGSVSTLKIQRTQQEDSAVYLCASSWAGGRSAFFGSGTQLSVL.

This clonotype was counted between two and nine times. V usage is TRBV19 and J usage is TRBJ1-1, with TRBD1 identical over 11 bases. This CDR3 contains 15 residues. Per germline, CDR1 LNHDA and CDR2 SQIVND (reference sequence). Germline trimming cut 7 bases from V and 5 bases from J; bases unmatched to any gene: 9. CDR3 sequence (DNA): TGTGCCAGTATAAGGGGACAGGGGGGAAAAACTGAAGCTTTCTTT. Translating it yields CASIRGQGGKTEAFF.

Here the CDR3 reads CASSYGGDSYEQYF. CDR3 coding DNA: TGTGCCAGCAGTTACGGTGGCGACTCCTACGAGCAGTACTTC. This sequence joins TRBV6-5 and TRBJ2-7; D remains ambiguous. The V gene lost 2 bases and the J gene lost 0 bases, with 8 bases spanning the gap. From germline, CDR1 is MNHEY and CDR2 SVGAGI. This CDR3 comprises 14 residues.

This clonotype was detected a few times. V is TRBV19 and J is TRBJ2-7; D gene unclear. Per germline, CDR1 LNHDA and CDR2 SQIVND (reference sequence). The V and J ends lost 6 bases and 0 bases respectively, with 18 bases between them. The CDR3 spans 16 residues. The CDR3 DNA follows: TGTGCCAGTAGGAACACCGGACGAGGCAACTCCTACGAGCAGTACTTC. This codes for CASRNTGRGNSYEQYF. The entire variable domain, with the rest obtained from reference TRBV19 and TRBJ2-7, is as follows: DGGITQSPKYLFRKEGQNVTLSCEQNLNHDAMYWYRQDPGQGLRLIYYSQIVNDFQKGDIAEGYSVSREKKESFPLTVTSAQKNPTAFYLCASRNTGRGNSYEQYFGPGTRLTVT.